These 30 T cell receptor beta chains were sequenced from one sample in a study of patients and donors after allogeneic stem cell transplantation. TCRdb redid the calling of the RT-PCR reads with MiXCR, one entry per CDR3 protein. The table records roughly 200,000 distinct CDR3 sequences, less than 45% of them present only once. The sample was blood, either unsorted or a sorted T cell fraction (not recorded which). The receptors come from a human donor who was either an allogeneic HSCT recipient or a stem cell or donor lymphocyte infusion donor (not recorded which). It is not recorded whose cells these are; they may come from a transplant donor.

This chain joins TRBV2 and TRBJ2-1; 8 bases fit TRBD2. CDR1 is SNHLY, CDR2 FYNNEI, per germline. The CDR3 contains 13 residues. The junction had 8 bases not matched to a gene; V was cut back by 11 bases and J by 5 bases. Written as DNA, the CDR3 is TGTGCCGTGGGTACTAGCGGAGACAATGAGCAGTTCTTC. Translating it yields CAVGTSGDNEQFF.

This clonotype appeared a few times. Written as DNA, the CDR3 is TGTGCCAGCAGCAGGGGGCCAGATACGCAGTATTTT. The encoded protein is CASSRGPDTQYF. The chain combines TRBV7-3 with TRBJ2-3; 7 bases line up with TRBD1. The CDR3 loop spans 12 amino acids. Per the germline V gene, CDR1 is SGHTA and CDR2 is FQGTGA. Losses at the gene ends were 5 bases for V and 4 bases for J; bases not matched to a gene: 0. Variable domain in full (rest from reference TRBV7-3 and TRBJ2-3): GAGVSQTPSNKVTEKGKYVELRCDPISGHTALYWYRQSLGQGPEFLIYFQGTGAADDSGLPNDRFFAVRPEGSVSTLKIQRTERGDSAVYLCASSRGPDTQYFGPGTRLTVL.

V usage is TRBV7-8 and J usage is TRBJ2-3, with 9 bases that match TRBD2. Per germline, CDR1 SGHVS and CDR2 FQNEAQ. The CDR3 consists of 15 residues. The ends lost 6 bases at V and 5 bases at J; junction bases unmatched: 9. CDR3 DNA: TGTGCCAGCAGTGATGCGGGAGGGCCTAAAGATACGCAGTATTTT. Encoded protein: CASSDAGGPKDTQYF.

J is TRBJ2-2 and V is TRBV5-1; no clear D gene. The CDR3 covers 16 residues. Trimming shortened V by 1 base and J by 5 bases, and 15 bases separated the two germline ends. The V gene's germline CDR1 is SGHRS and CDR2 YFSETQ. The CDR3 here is CASSLRTRSDTGELFF. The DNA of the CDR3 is TGCGCCAGCAGCTTGAGGACCAGATCAGATACCGGGGAGCTGTTTTTT.

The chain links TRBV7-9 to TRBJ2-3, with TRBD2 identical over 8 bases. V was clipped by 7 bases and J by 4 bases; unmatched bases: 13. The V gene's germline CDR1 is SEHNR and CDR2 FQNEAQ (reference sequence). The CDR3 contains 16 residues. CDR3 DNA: TGTGCCAGCATCTCACCTAAGCGGGGGATGGCAGATACGCAGTATTTT. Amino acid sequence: CASISPKRGMADTQYF.

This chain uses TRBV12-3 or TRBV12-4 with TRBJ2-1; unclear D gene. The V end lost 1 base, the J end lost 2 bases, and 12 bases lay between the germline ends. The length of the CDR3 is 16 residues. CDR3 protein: CASSLERASTYNEQFF. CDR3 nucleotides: TGTGCCAGCAGTTTAGAAAGGGCTTCCACCTACAATGAGCAGTTCTTC.

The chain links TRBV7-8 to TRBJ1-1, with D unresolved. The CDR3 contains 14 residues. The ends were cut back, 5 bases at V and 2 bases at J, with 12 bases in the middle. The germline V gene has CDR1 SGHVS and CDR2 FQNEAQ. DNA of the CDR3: TGTGCCAGCAGCCCCCGGGATTTTAACACTGAAGCTTTCTTT. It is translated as CASSPRDFNTEAFF.

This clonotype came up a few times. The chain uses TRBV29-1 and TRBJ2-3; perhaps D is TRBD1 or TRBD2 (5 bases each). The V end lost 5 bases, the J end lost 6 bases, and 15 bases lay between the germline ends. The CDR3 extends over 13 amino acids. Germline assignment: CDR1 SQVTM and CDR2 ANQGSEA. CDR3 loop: CSVTRDVMDTQYF. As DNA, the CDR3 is TGCAGCGTTACAAGGGACGTGATGGATACGCAGTATTTT.

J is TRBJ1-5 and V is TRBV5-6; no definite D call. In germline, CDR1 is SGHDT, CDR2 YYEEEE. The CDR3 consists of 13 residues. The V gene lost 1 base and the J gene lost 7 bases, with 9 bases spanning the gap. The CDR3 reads CASSLSLEQPQHF. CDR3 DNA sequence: TGTGCCAGCAGCTTGTCGTTGGAGCAGCCCCAGCATTTT.

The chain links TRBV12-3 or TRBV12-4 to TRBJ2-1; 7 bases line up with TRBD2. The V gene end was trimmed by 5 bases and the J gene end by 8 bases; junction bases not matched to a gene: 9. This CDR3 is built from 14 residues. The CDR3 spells CASSLQGAGHEQFF. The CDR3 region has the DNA TGTGCCAGCAGTCTTCAAGGAGCGGGGCATGAGCAGTTCTTC.

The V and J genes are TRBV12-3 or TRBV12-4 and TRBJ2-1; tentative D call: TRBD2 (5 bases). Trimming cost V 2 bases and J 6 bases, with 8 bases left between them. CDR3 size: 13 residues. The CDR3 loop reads CASSLLAPNEQFF. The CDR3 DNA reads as TGTGCCAGCAGTTTACTAGCCCCCAATGAGCAGTTCTTC.

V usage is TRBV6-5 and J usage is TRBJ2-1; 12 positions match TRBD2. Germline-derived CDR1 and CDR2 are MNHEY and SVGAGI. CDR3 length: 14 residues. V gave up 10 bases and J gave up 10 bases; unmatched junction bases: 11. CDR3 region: CATLELAGGGEQFF. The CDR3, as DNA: TGTGCCACCCTGGAACTAGCGGGAGGAGGAGAGCAGTTCTTC.

The CDR3 nucleotides are TGTGCCAGCAGTTTTCGGCAGATTGAAACTAATTCACCCCTCCACTTT. Protein: CASSFRQIETNSPLHF. This rearrangement joins TRBV12-3 or TRBV12-4 to TRBJ1-6; D is undetermined. V lost 3 bases and J lost 6, with 15 bases in between. The CDR3 is 16 amino acids.

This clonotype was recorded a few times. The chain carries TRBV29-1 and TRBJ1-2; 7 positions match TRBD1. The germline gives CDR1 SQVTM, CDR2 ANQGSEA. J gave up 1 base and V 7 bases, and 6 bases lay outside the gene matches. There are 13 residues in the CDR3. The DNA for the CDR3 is TGCAGCGAGGGACAGTTGATTAACTATGGCTACACCTTC. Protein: CSEGQLINYGYTF.

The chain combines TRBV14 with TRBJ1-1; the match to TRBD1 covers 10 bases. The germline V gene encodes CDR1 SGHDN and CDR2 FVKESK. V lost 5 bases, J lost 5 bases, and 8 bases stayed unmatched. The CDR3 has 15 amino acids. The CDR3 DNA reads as TGTGCCAGCAGCTTACGGACAGGGGGAGGAACTGAAGCTTTCTTT. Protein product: CASSLRTGGGTEAFF.

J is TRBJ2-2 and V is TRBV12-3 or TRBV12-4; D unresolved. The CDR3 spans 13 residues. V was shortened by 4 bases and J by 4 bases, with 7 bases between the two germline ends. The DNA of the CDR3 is TGTGCCAGCAGTTATGAGTCCACCGGGGAGCTGTTTTTT. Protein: CASSYESTGELFF.

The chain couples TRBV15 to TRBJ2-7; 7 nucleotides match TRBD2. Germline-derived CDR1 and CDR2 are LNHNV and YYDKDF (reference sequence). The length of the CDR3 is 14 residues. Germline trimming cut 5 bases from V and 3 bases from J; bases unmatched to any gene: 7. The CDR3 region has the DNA TGTGCCACCAGCTCCGCTAGCGGTTACTACGAGCAGTACTTC. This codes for CATSSASGYYEQYF.

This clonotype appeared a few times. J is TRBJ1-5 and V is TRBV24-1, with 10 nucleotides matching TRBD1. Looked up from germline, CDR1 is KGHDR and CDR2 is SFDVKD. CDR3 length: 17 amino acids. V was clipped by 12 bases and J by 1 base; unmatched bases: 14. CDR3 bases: TGTGCCCCGCCCCGGGACAGGGGTAGAATAAGCAATCAGCCCCAGCATTTT. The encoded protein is CAPPRDRGRISNQPQHF.

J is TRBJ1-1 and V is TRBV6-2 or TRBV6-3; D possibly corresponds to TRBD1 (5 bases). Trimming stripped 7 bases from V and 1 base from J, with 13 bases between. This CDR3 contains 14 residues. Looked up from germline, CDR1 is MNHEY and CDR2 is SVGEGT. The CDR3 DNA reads TGTGCCAGCACCACGGGGCTTTGGAACACTGAAGCTTTCTTT. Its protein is CASTTGLWNTEAFF.

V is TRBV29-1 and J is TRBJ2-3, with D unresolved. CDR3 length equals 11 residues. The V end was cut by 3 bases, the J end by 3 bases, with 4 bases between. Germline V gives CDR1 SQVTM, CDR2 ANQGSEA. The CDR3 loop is CSVDFTDTQYF. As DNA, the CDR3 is TGCAGCGTTGATTTTACAGATACGCAGTATTTT.

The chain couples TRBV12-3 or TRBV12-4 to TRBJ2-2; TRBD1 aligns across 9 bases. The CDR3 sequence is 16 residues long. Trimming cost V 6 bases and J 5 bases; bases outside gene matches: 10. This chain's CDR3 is CASRDLRQGGTGELFF. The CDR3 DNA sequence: TGTGCCAGCAGAGACCTAAGACAGGGGGGGACCGGGGAGCTGTTTTTT.

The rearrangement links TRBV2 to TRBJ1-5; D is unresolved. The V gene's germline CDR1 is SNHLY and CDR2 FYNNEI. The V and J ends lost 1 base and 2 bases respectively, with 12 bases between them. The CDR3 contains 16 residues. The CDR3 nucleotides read TGTGCCAGCAGTGAAGATCGGAGGACCCGCAATCAGCCCCAGCATTTT. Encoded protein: CASSEDRRTRNQPQHF.

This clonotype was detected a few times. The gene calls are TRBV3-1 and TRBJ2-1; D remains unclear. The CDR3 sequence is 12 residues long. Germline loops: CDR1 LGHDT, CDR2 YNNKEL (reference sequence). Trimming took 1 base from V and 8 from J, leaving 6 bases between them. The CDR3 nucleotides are TGTGCCAGCAGCCAAGGGTCCGATGAGCAGTTCTTC. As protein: CASSQGSDEQFF.

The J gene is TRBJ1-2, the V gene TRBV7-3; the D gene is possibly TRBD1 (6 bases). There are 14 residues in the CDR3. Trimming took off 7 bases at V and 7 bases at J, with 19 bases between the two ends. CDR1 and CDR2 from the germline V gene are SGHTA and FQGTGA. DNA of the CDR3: TGTGCCAGCACCCCAGGGGTTAGAGAGGGTGGCTACACCTTC. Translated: CASTPGVREGGYTF.

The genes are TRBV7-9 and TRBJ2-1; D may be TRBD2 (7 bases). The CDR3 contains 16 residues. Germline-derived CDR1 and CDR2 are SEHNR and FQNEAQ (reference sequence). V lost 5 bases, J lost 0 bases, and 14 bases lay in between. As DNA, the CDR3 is TGTGCCAGCAGCCCGGGGGGCTACAGCTCCTACAATGAGCAGTTCTTC. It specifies CASSPGGYSSYNEQFF.

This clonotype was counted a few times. The CDR3 loop is CASSFLTLDRNNSPLHF. The CDR3 coding sequence is TGTGCCAGCAGTTTCCTTACCTTGGACAGGAACAATTCACCCCTCCACTTT. The chain recombines TRBV12-3 or TRBV12-4 with TRBJ1-6; 7 nucleotides align to TRBD1. Trimming at V came to 3 bases and at J to 7 bases, leaving 12 bases not matched to a gene. CDR3 length: 17 residues.

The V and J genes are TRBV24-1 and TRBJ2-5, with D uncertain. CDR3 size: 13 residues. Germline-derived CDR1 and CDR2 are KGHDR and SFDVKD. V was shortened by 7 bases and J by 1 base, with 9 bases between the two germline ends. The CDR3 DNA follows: TGTGCCACCAGCGTTGGACCCCAAGAGACCCAGTACTTC. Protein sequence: CATSVGPQETQYF.

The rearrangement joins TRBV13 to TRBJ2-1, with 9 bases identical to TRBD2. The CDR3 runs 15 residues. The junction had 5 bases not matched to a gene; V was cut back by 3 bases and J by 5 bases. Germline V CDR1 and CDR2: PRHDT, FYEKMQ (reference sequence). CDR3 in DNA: TGTGCCAGCAGCTTTTATCTAGCGGGACACAATGAGCAGTTCTTC. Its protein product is CASSFYLAGHNEQFF.

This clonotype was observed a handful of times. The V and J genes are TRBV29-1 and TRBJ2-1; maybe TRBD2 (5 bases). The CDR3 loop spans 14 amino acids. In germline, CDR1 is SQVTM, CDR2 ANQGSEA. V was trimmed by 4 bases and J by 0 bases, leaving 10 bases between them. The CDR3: CSVGGRLSYNEQFF. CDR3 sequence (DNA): TGCAGCGTTGGAGGGCGCCTCTCCTACAATGAGCAGTTCTTC.

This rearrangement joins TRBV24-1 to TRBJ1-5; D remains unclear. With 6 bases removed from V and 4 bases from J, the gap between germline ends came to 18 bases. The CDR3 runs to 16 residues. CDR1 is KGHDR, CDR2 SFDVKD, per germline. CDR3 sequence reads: CATSTPLHIHNQPQHF. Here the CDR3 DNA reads TGTGCCACCAGTACCCCCCTTCACATCCATAATCAGCCCCAGCATTTT.